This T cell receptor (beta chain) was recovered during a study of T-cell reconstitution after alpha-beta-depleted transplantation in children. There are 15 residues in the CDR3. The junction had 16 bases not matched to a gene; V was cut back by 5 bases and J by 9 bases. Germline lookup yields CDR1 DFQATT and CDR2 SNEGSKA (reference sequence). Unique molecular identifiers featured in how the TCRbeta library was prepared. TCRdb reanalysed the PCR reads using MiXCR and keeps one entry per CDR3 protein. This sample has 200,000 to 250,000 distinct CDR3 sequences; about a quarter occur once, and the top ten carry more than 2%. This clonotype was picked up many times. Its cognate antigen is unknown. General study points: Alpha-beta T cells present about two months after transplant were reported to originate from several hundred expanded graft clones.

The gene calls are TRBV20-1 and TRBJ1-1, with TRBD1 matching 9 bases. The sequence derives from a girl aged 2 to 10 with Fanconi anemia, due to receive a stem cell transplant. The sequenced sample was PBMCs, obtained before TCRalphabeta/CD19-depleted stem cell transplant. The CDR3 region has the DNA TGCAGTGCTCAACCGGGACAGGGTGGGTCGGGCCAAGCTTTCTTT. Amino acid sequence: CSAQPGQGGSGQAFF.